This T cell receptor beta chain was recovered during a study of blood T cell repertoires in COVID-19. Looking at the study overall: T cells, B-cell-depleted T cells, or PBMCs supplied cDNA or gDNA.

Authors' analysis steps: Amplification of reference gene primers provided the estimated nucleated cell counts. Clones were read by immunoSEQ multiplex PCR, and TCRdb kept only the in-frame ones, dropping some. V and J calls and clone size are given by that table; D and trimming were obtained from the DNA. Of 200,000 to 250,000 clones in the sample, approximately 85% are singletons; the top ten hold over 2%. The CDR3 has 16 residues. J is TRBJ2-7 and V is TRBV21-1; TRBD1 is the table's D call, not checked against the DNA. TRBV21-1 is given as a pseudogene. This sequence originates from a woman in her sixties or seventies with COVID-19, enrolled during active disease. Material for sequencing was peripheral blood. The CDR3 here is CASSYRDRGSSYEQYF. The CDR3 DNA sequence: TGTGCCAGCAGCTACCGGGACAGGGGGAGTTCCTACGAGCAGTACTTC.